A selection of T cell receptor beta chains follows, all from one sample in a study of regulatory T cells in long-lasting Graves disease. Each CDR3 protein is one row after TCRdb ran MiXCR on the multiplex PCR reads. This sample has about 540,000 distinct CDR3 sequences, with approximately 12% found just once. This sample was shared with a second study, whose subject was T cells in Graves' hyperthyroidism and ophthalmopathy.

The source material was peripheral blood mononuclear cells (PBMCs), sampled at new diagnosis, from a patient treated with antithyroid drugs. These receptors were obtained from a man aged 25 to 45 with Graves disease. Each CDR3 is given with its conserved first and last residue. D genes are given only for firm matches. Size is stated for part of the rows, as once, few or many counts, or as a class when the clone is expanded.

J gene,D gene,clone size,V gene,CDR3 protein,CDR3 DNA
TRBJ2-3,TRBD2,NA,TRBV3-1,CASSRNHGSKVTSGRHDTQYF,TGTGCCAGCAGCCGAAACCACGGTTCCAAAGTGACTAGCGGGAGACACGATACGCAGTATTTT
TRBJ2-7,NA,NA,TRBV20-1,CSATTGTDVYEQYF,TGCAGTGCCACCACCGGGACCGATGTCTACGAGCAGTACTTC
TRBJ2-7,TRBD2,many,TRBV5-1,CASSLGLSGRNYEQYF,TGCGCCAGCAGCTTGGGCCTGAGCGGGAGGAACTACGAGCAGTACTTC
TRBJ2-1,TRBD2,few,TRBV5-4,CASSWGAGGKYNEQFF,TGTGCCAGCAGTTGGGGGGCGGGAGGGAAATACAATGAGCAGTTCTTC
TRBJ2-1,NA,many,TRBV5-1,CASSVTAGASSYNEQFF,TGCGCCAGCAGCGTGACTGCGGGGGCATCCTCCTACAATGAGCAGTTCTTC
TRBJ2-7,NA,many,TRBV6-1,CASSRGSRYEQYF,TGTGCCAGCAGCCGGGGGAGTCGCTACGAGCAGTACTTC
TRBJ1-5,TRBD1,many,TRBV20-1,CSARGQGGQPQHF,TGCAGTGCTAGAGGACAGGGTGGGCAGCCCCAGCATTTT
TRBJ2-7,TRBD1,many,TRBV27,CASRPQGAIDEQYF,TGTGCCAGCAGGCCGCAGGGGGCAATAGACGAGCAGTACTTC
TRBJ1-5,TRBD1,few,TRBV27,CASSFGQGAGQPQHF,TGTGCCAGCAGTTTTGGACAGGGGGCAGGTCAGCCCCAGCATTTT
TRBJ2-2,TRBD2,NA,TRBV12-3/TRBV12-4,CASSPLDSSGNTGELFF,TGTGCCAGCTCACCACTCGATTCTAGCGGAAACACCGGGGAGCTGTTTTTT
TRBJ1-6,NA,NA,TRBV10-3,CAISRPSRDSPLHF,TGTGCCATCAGTCGGCCCTCTAGGGATTCACCCCTCCACTTT
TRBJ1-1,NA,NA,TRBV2,CASSSTMVAFF,TGTGCCAGCAGCTCTACCATGGTAGCTTTCTTT
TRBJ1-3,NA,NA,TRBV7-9,CASSLVGASGNTIYF,TGTGCCAGCAGCTTAGTTGGGGCCTCTGGAAACACCATATATTTT
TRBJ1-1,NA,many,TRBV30,CAWESDRLPEAFF,TGTGCCTGGGAAAGTGACAGGCTGCCTGAAGCTTTCTTT
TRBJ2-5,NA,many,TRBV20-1,CSARDFSQETQYF,TGCAGTGCTAGAGATTTTTCGCAAGAGACCCAGTACTTC
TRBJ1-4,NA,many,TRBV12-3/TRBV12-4,CASSFGPSTNEKLFF,TGTGCCAGCAGTTTTGGACCGTCAACTAATGAAAAACTGTTTTTT
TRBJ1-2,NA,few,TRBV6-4,CASRFNGYTF,TGTGCCAGCAGGTTTAATGGCTACACCTTC
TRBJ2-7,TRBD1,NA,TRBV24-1,CATSDSTGKFYEQYF,TGTGCCACCAGTGATTCGACAGGGAAATTCTACGAGCAGTACTTC
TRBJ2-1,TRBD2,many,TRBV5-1,CASSLAPTSGRTDNEQFF,TGCGCCAGCAGCTTGGCTCCGACTAGCGGGCGAACTGACAATGAGCAGTTCTTC
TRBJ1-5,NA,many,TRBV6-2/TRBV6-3,CASSYLRWPQHF,TGTGCCAGCAGTTACCTTCGTTGGCCCCAGCATTTT
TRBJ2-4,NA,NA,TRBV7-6,CASSLSGDNIQYF,TGTGCCAGCAGCTTAAGTGGGGATAACATTCAGTACTTC
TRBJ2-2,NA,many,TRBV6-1,CASSIFDYNTGELFF,TGTGCCAGCAGTATCTTCGACTATAACACCGGGGAGCTGTTTTTT
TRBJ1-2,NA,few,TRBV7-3,CASSTPDGKYGYTF,TGTGCCAGCAGCACGCCGGACGGGAAGTATGGCTACACCTTC
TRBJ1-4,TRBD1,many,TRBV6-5,CASSYSGTADEKLFF,TGTGCCAGCAGTTACTCGGGGACAGCCGATGAAAAACTGTTTTTT
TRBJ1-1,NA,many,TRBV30,CAWSVTANTEAFF,TGTGCCTGGAGTGTGACGGCGAACACTGAAGCTTTCTTT
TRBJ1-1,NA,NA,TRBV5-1,CASSPFPALGNTEAFF,TGCGCCAGCAGCCCTTTTCCAGCCTTGGGGAACACTGAAGCTTTCTTT
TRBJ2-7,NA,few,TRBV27,CASVDSNYEQYF,TGTGCCAGCGTAGACTCAAACTACGAGCAGTACTTC